Shown below are 13 T cell receptor beta chains from a single sample sequenced in a study of shared clonotypes between healthy human individuals. The repertoire was sequenced with immunoSEQ multiplex PCR; TCRdb's copy has only in-frame clones and lacks some. The data show roughly 1.4 million clones, with about 98.5% seen just once and approximately 0.38% held by the top ten. Sequenced sample: naive CD4+ T cells sorted from blood. Subset given: CD45RA+ positively selected. Every receptor here comes from a man aged 25-45 years in good health.

J is TRBJ2-1 and V is TRBV19; 7 positions agree with TRBD2. CDR1 is LNHDA, CDR2 SQIVND, per germline (reference sequence). With V trimmed by 6 bases and J by 3 bases, 8 bases remained unmatched. This CDR3 comprises 15 residues. Written as DNA, the CDR3 is TGTGCCAGTAGGGACCCCGGGAGGAGCTACAATGAGCAGTTCTTC. Encoded protein: CASRDPGRSYNEQFF.

This rearrangement joins TRBV6-6 to TRBJ2-3; D is unresolved. Germline values: CDR1 MNHNY, CDR2 SVGAGI (reference sequence). Between the trimmed V and J ends, which lost 6 bases and 2 bases, there was a span of 12 bases. The CDR3 length is 14 residues. The CDR3 nucleotides are TGTGCCAGCAGGTTAGGATCACCCACAGATACGCAGTATTTT. Translation: CASRLGSPTDTQYF.

The chain couples TRBV5-6 to TRBJ2-5; weak D call: TRBD1 (5 bases). The CDR3 sequence is 13 residues long. V lost 2 bases to trimming and J lost 5 bases, with 10 bases between them. The germline gives CDR1 SGHDT, CDR2 YYEEEE. The CDR3 bases are TGTGCCAGCAGCTTAGTGGGGCCGGAGACCCAGTACTTC. Residues: CASSLVGPETQYF.

As for this clone: Additional DNA sequences in this sample encode the identical CDR3. This chain connects TRBV5-5 to TRBJ2-1, with D unresolved. The V end lost 0 bases, the J end lost 0 bases, and 7 bases lay between the germline ends. This CDR3 spans 15 amino acids. Germline assignment: CDR1 SGHKS and CDR2 YYEKEE (reference sequence). CDR3 residues: CASSLDRSSYNEQFF. The CDR3 DNA is TGTGCCAGCAGCTTGGACCGTAGCTCCTACAATGAGCAGTTCTTC. The entire variable domain, with the rest obtained from reference TRBV5-5 and TRBJ2-1, is as follows: DAGVTQSPTHLIKTRGQQVTLRCSPISGHKSVSWYQQVLGQGPQFIFQYYEKEERGRGNFPDRFSARQFPNYSSELNVNALLLGDSALYLCASSLDRSSYNEQFFGPGTRLTVL.

The chain carries TRBV2 and TRBJ2-6; D is possibly TRBD1 (5 bases). In germline, CDR1 is SNHLY, CDR2 FYNNEI. V was cut by 1 base and J by 1 base, with 11 bases left in between. This CDR3 spans 17 amino acids. Written as DNA, the CDR3 is TGTGCCAGCAGTGAAGGGCCGCAGGGTTCTGGGGCCAACGTCCTGACTTTC. It translates to CASSEGPQGSGANVLTF.

Turning to this clone: This sample also contains other DNA sequences that code for the same CDR3. Written as DNA, the CDR3 is TGTGCCTGGAGTGTCATCTCCTACGAGCAGTACTTC. Amino acid sequence: CAWSVISYEQYF. The chain has TRBV30 and TRBJ2-7; D ambiguous. V lost 0 bases and J lost 0, with 3 bases in between. Germline V lookup: CDR1 GTSNPN, CDR2 SVGIG (reference sequence). CDR3 length: 12 amino acids.

This chain links TRBV10-3 with TRBJ1-4; a weak D match, TRBD1 (5 bases). Trimming took 5 bases from V and 6 from J, leaving 13 bases between them. The CDR3 extends over 14 amino acids. The V gene's germline CDR1 is ENHRY and CDR2 SYGVKD. The CDR3 here is CAISPGGSDEKLFF. The DNA for the CDR3 is TGTGCCATCAGTCCCGGGGGGAGTGATGAAAAACTGTTTTTT.

This clone appeared once. This chain uses TRBV5-4 with TRBJ2-5; no firm D call. Germline lookup yields CDR1 SGHNT and CDR2 YYREEE (reference sequence). The CDR3 totals 13 residues. Trimming removed 4 bases from V and 5 bases from J, with 12 bases in between. CDR3 DNA: TGTGCCAGCAGCCCCCCAGGCGTGGAGACCCAGTACTTC. Protein: CASSPPGVETQYF. The full variable domain, its missing parts supplied by reference TRBV5-4 and TRBJ2-5, is ETGVTQSPTHLIKTRGQQVTLRCSSQSGHNTVSWYQQALGQGPQFIFQYYREEENGRGNFPPRFSGLQFPNYSSELNVNALELDDSALYLCASSPPGVETQYFGPGTRLLVL.

The chain has TRBV28 and TRBJ2-1; 14 nucleotides match TRBD2. V trimming: 5 bases; J trimming: 8 bases; junction bases outside the gene matches: 8. The germline CDR1 and CDR2 sequences are MDHEN and SYDVKM. The CDR3 extends over 16 amino acids. The CDR3 spells CASSLTGTSGRDEQFF. The CDR3, as DNA: TGTGCCAGCAGTCTTACCGGGACTAGCGGGAGAGATGAGCAGTTCTTC.

The genes are TRBV5-1 and TRBJ1-2; D not resolved. In germline, CDR1 is SGHRS, CDR2 YFSETQ. Trimming removed 3 bases from V and 7 bases from J, with 16 bases in between. CDR3 size: 14 residues. Here the CDR3 DNA reads TGCGCCAGCAGCTCAATCGGGAGCGGTGGTGGCTACACCTTC. This gives the protein CASSSIGSGGGYTF.

The chain uses TRBV30 and TRBJ2-3, with 12 bases lining up with TRBD2. V lost 4 bases to trimming and J lost 6 bases; unmatched junction nucleotides: 5. The CDR3 sequence is 14 residues long. Germline V gives CDR1 GTSNPN, CDR2 SVGIG (reference sequence). CDR3 bases: TGTGCCTGGACCCATCTAGCGGGAGGGGATACGCAGTATTTT. Encoded protein: CAWTHLAGGDTQYF.

The chain carries TRBV10-3 and TRBJ2-5; weak D call: TRBD2 (6 bases). V lost 0 bases, J lost 5 bases, and 10 bases lay in between. Germline CDR1 reads ENHRY; CDR2 reads SYGVKD. The CDR3 loop spans 14 amino acids. Here the CDR3 reads CAISESLGGETQYF. The CDR3 nucleotides read TGTGCCATCAGTGAGTCATTGGGAGGCGAGACCCAGTACTTC.

V and J are TRBV6-5 and TRBJ1-5; unclear D gene. Germline V gene data show CDR1 as MNHEY and CDR2 as SVGAGI. Trimming removed 0 bases from V and 8 bases from J, with 11 bases in between. The CDR3 sequence is 14 residues long. The CDR3 is CASSYSRLKEPQHF. In DNA, the CDR3 is TGTGCCAGCAGTTACTCCAGACTTAAGGAGCCCCAGCATTTT.